This TCR beta chain was sequenced during a study of identical twins. General study points: Model-predicted out-of-frame TCR alpha sharing fell below observed values in monozygotic twins. Sequences that were beta out-of-frame showed weaker excess twin sharing.

TCRdb re-analysed the 5' RACE reads in MiXCR, keeping a single row per CDR3 protein. The data contain more than 1.5 million distinct CDR3 sequences, around 29% of them singletons. The length of the CDR3 is 12 residues. V lost 7 bases and J 4 bases, leaving 13 bases between the germline ends. Germline values: CDR1 SQVTM, CDR2 ANQGSEA. Each donor (without exception) was a healthy Caucasian. This clonotype was recorded a few times. No antigen is known for it. V and J are TRBV29-1 and TRBJ1-2; perhaps TRBD1 as D (5 bases). The sequence was collected from a newborn girl in good health. Sequencing input: cord blood. Here the CDR3 DNA reads TGCAGCGGTGGGGACGGGGGCTATGGCTACACCTTC. This translates into CSGGDGGYGYTF.